These 6 T cell receptor beta chains share one sample of origin, sequenced in a study of CD8 T cells in Susac syndrome. With random hexamers, 0.5 to 1 ug RNA was reverse transcribed. Using its own MiXCR run on the immunoSEQ multiplex PCR reads, TCRdb lists one record per CDR3 protein. The profile shows 110,000 or so distinct CDR3 sequences, more than 85% of them singletons. Sequenced input: CD4+ T cells from PBMCs. All receptors derive from a human donor with multiple sclerosis.

The CDR3 reads CASRPGAASTDTQYF. CDR3 bases: TGCGCCAGCAGACCGGGGGCAGCTAGCACAGATACGCAGTATTTT. The chain couples TRBV5-1 to TRBJ2-3, with D tentatively TRBD1 or TRBD2 (6 bases each). The CDR3 consists of 15 residues. Germline-derived CDR1 and CDR2 are SGHRS and YFSETQ. V gave up 5 bases and J gave up 0 bases, with 13 bases separating them.

V is TRBV30 and J is TRBJ1-4; D gene uncertain. CDR3 size: 13 residues. V was pared by 0 bases and J by 8 bases, with 10 bases between. Looked up from germline, CDR1 is GTSNPN and CDR2 is SVGIG (reference sequence). CDR3 coding DNA: TGTGCCTGGAGTGTATCCGCGGCAGAAAAACTGTTTTTT. Its protein product is CAWSVSAAEKLFF. The complete variable domain, with remaining parts taken from reference TRBV30 and TRBJ1-4, reads SQTIHQWPATLVQPVGSPLSLECTVEGTSNPNLYWYRQAAGRGLQLLFYSVGIGQISSEVPQNLSASRPQDRQFILSSKKLLLSDSGFYLCAWSVSAAEKLFFGSGTQLSVL.

This clonotype is a singleton in its sample. The V gene is TRBV9, the J gene TRBJ2-5, with 14 bases identical to TRBD2. The V gene end was trimmed by 2 bases and the J gene end by 2 bases; junction bases not matched to a gene: 2. This CDR3 is 16 amino acids long. From germline, CDR1 is SGDLS and CDR2 YYNGEE. CDR3 in DNA: TGTGCCAGCAGCGTGACTAGCGGGGGGGGGCAAGAGACCCAGTACTTC. Protein product: CASSVTSGGGQETQYF.

This clonotype was picked up one time. The CDR3 nucleotides are TGTGCCAGTAGTATGGGGTATCGAACAGATACGCAGTATTTT. This translates into CASSMGYRTDTQYF. The chain uses TRBV19 and TRBJ2-3; D is unresolved. The length of the CDR3 is 14 residues. V was clipped by 3 bases and J by 3 bases, with 10 bases between them. Germline loops: CDR1 LNHDA, CDR2 SQIVND (reference sequence).

The genes are TRBV13 and TRBJ2-7; perhaps TRBD2 as D (6 bases). Germline assignment: CDR1 PRHDT and CDR2 FYEKMQ (reference sequence). This CDR3 region has 15 residues. Trimming cost V 0 bases and J 5 bases, with 14 bases left between them. The CDR3 DNA reads as TGTGCCAGCAGCTTAGGGAGGCAGGGAGGCCACGAGCAGTACTTC. Amino acid sequence: CASSLGRQGGHEQYF.

This sequence joins TRBV3-1 and TRBJ2-2, with D unclear. Trimming removed 4 bases at V and 6 bases at J, with 18 bases between. The CDR3 is made up of 16 amino acids. Germline loops: CDR1 LGHDT, CDR2 YNNKEL (reference sequence). The CDR3 reads CASSLRTLSASGELFF. DNA of the CDR3: TGTGCCAGCAGCCTACGGACCCTGAGCGCTTCCGGGGAGCTGTTTTTT.